Each of the 23 T cell receptor beta chains below was sequenced from the same sample in a study of T cell responses to AZD1222 COVID-19 vaccine (dated by TCRdb to about 2021). The sample's time point, from its label and the paper: baseline before first vaccination. Libraries were made using the immunoSEQ multiplex PCR assay. TCRdb took this table from immuneACCESS and kept in-frame rearrangements with V and J called. Such tables lack part of the clones; where checked against another copy, unresolved V genes explain under half of the gap, and the rest is unexplained. This sample is represented by some 180,000 clones; about 90% of them were singletons. Clones ranked in the top ten supply approximately 0.5% of the sample. The sequences come from peripheral blood, collected on day 0 of AZD1222 vaccination. The receptors come from an adult in good health.

The CDR3 DNA sequence: TGTGCCAGCAGCTTAGAAACAGGGTTAAGCACAGATACGCAGTATTTT. Its protein product is CASSLETGLSTDTQYF. The chain joins TRBV7-6 to TRBJ2-3, with TRBD1 as a possible D gene (6 bases). CDR3 size: 16 residues. The germline CDR1 and CDR2 sequences are SGHVS and FNYEAQ. The V end lost 1 base, the J end lost 0 bases, and 11 bases lay between the germline ends.

The gene calls are TRBV19 and TRBJ1-3; TRBD1 is a possible D gene (5 bases). CDR1 and CDR2 from the germline V gene are LNHDA and SQIVND (reference sequence). Deletions cut 5 bases from V and 4 bases from J, with 12 bases between. The CDR3 is 14 amino acids. The CDR3: CASSVQGFGNTIYF. Written as DNA, the CDR3 is TGTGCCAGTAGTGTCCAGGGTTTCGGAAACACCATATATTTT.

This chain uses TRBV2 with TRBJ1-5; TRBD1 might be the D (5 bases). The V end lost 7 bases, the J end lost 3 bases, and 16 bases lay between the germline ends. CDR1 and CDR2 from the germline V gene are SNHLY and FYNNEI. The CDR3 runs to 15 residues. The CDR3 nucleotides read TGTGCCAGCAAGAGGCGGCAGGGCCCCAATCAGCCCCAGCATTTT. Protein: CASKRRQGPNQPQHF. The full variable domain, its missing parts supplied by reference TRBV2 and TRBJ1-5, is EPEVTQTPSHQVTQMGQEVILRCVPISNHLYFYWYRQILGQKVEFLVSFYNNEISEKSEIFDDQFSVERPDGSNFTLKIRSTKLEDSAMYFCASKRRQGPNQPQHFGDGTRLSIL.

This clone was found once. The CDR3 here is CASSLGGGLEQYF. DNA of the CDR3: TGTGCCAGCAGCTTAGGAGGTGGGCTCGAGCAGTACTTC. J is TRBJ2-7 and V is TRBV11-2; D is undetermined. This CDR3 spans 13 amino acids. The germline CDR1 and CDR2 sequences are SGHAT and FQNNGV. V was pared by 1 base and J by 6 bases, with 10 bases between.

The CDR3 protein is CAGRTGGLLNTEAFF. For the CDR3, the DNA is TGTGCCGGAAGGACAGGGGGGTTGTTAAACACTGAAGCTTTCTTT. This sequence joins TRBV21-1 and TRBJ1-1; no check of the table's D call, TRBD1, against the DNA was made. TRBV21-1 is listed as a pseudogene. CDR3 length: 15 amino acids.

The chain couples TRBV28 to TRBJ2-7, with 8 bases matching TRBD1. This CDR3 is 15 amino acids long. The junction had 13 bases not matched to a gene; V was cut back by 5 bases and J by 7 bases. The germline V gene encodes CDR1 MDHEN and CDR2 SYDVKM. CDR3 sequence (DNA): TGTGCCAGCAGTCCACTGGACAGGGACGGTGGAGAGCAGTACTTC. This translates into CASSPLDRDGGEQYF. Full variable domain (missing parts from reference TRBV28 and TRBJ2-7): DVKVTQSSRYLVKRTGEKVFLECVQDMDHENMFWYRQDPGLGLRLIYFSYDVKMKEKGDIPEGYSVSREKKERFSLILESASTNQTSMYLCASSPLDRDGGEQYFGPGTRLTVT.

V gene TRBV18 combines with J gene TRBJ1-2; 12 nucleotides align to TRBD1. Germline CDR1 reads KGHSH; CDR2 reads LQKENI. There are 16 residues in the CDR3. Trimming cost V 3 bases and J 8 bases; bases outside gene matches: 10. The CDR3 here is CASSPGTGGFLEGYTF. The CDR3 nucleotides read TGTGCCAGCTCACCCGGGACAGGGGGCTTTTTGGAGGGCTACACCTTC.

The CDR3 DNA follows: TGTGCCAGCAGCGTAGACGCGACAATGAACACTGAAGCTTTCTTT. Its protein is CASSVDATMNTEAFF. This sequence joins TRBV9 and TRBJ1-1; D is unclear. V lost 0 bases and J lost 0, with 9 bases in between. The CDR3 contains 15 residues. Germline CDR1 is SGDLS and CDR2 is YYNGEE.

The CDR3 DNA follows: TGCGCCAGCAGACCTACCGATCTTTACGGAAACACCATATATTTT. Residues: CASRPTDLYGNTIYF. V usage is TRBV10-2 and J usage is TRBJ1-3; D gene unclear. V dropped 6 bases and J dropped 4 bases, with 16 bases sitting between them. There are 15 residues in the CDR3. The germline V gene has CDR1 WSHSY and CDR2 SAAADI.

This clone was detected only once. This chain uses TRBV5-4 with TRBJ1-2, with D uncertain. The V and J ends lost 4 bases and 4 bases respectively, with 11 bases between them. The germline V gene encodes CDR1 SGHNT and CDR2 YYREEE (reference sequence). The length of the CDR3 is 13 residues. The CDR3 is CASSLVSGYGYTF. CDR3 bases: TGTGCCAGCAGCCTCGTATCTGGCTATGGCTACACCTTC.

The chain has TRBV18 and TRBJ1-1, with D uncertain. The CDR3 has 15 amino acids. The V gene's germline CDR1 is KGHSH and CDR2 LQKENI. Trimming shortened V by 0 bases and J by 1 base, and 9 bases separated the two germline ends. Here the CDR3 DNA reads TGTGCCAGCTCACCACCGTCAGCGCGGAACACTGAAGCTTTCTTT. It specifies CASSPPSARNTEAFF.

CDR3 sequence: CASSSPPGHPTDTQYF. The CDR3 region has the DNA TGTGCCAGCAGCTCGCCCCCCGGACATCCCACAGATACGCAGTATTTT. This sequence joins TRBV7-9 and TRBJ2-3; a weak D match, TRBD1 (5 bases). Germline V lookup: CDR1 SEHNR, CDR2 FQNEAQ (reference sequence). Trimming shortened V by 4 bases and J by 2 bases, and 16 bases separated the two germline ends. This CDR3 comprises 16 residues.

This clone was seen only a few times. The chain has TRBV21-1 and TRBJ2-3; the D call TRBD2 from the table was never checked on the DNA. TRBV21-1 corresponds to a pseudogene. The CDR3 totals 17 residues. The CDR3 reads CASSNPHSGGSLEAQYF. For the CDR3, the DNA is TGTGCCAGCAGCAACCCCCATTCGGGGGGTTCCCTGGAGGCGCAGTATTTT.

The J gene is TRBJ1-2, the V gene TRBV7-9; D not resolved. The CDR3 has 14 amino acids. Germline CDR1 SEHNR, CDR2 FQNEAQ (reference sequence). V shed 1 base and J shed 3 bases, with 9 bases lying between them. CDR3 DNA sequence: TGTGCCAGCAGCTTAGACGGGGTTGACTATGGCTACACCTTC. Translation: CASSLDGVDYGYTF.

This chain connects TRBV19 to TRBJ2-3; D is perhaps TRBD1 or TRBD2 (6 bases each). The CDR3 spans 16 residues. The germline V gene encodes CDR1 LNHDA and CDR2 SQIVND (reference sequence). V lost 0 bases, J lost 6 bases, and 16 bases lay in between. The CDR3 protein is CASSIEKGGVEDTQYF. The CDR3 DNA follows: TGTGCCAGTAGTATAGAGAAGGGGGGAGTAGAGGATACGCAGTATTTT.

The V gene is TRBV30, the J gene TRBJ2-7, with TRBD1 matching over 8 bases. Germline trimming cut 8 bases from V and 2 bases from J; bases unmatched to any gene: 2. The CDR3 extends over 11 amino acids. Germline assignment: CDR1 GTSNPN and CDR2 SVGIG (reference sequence). The chain's CDR3 is CAGGQAYEQYF. The CDR3 coding sequence is TGTGCCGGGGGACAGGCCTACGAGCAGTACTTC.

J is TRBJ1-5 and V is TRBV9; the D is unclear. Trimming left V 0 bases short and J 5 bases short, with 9 bases between. Germline CDR1 SGDLS, CDR2 YYNGEE. The CDR3 runs to 14 residues. CDR3: CASSVGGIDQPQHF. The CDR3 nucleotides are TGTGCCAGCAGCGTAGGGGGTATCGATCAGCCCCAGCATTTT.

The rearrangement joins TRBV6-6 to TRBJ1-5; unclear D gene. The CDR3 totals 15 residues. Germline V gene sequence: CDR1 MNHNY, CDR2 SVGAGI (reference sequence). V lost 2 bases and J lost 5, with 13 bases in between. Here the CDR3 reads CASSYKRSNDQPQHF. In DNA form, the CDR3 reads TGTGCCAGCAGTTACAAGCGGAGCAATGATCAGCCCCAGCATTTT.

This chain links TRBV9 with TRBJ1-3, with 9 positions matching TRBD1. Germline V CDR1 and CDR2: SGDLS, YYNGEE. The ends lost 3 bases at V and 4 bases at J; junction bases unmatched: 8. This CDR3 has 16 residues. The CDR3 nucleotides are TGTGCCAGCAGCGCGGACAGGGGACTACGGGGAAACACCATATATTTT. This encodes CASSADRGLRGNTIYF.

The sample holds a few counts of this clone. The chain recombines TRBV6-4 with TRBJ2-3, with TRBD2 identical over 11 bases. The CDR3 totals 15 residues. J was trimmed by 1 base and V by 3 bases; bases with no gene match: 0. The germline gives CDR1 MRHNA, CDR2 SNTAGT. The CDR3 region has the DNA TGTGCCAGCAGTGAGACTAGCGGGGGCACAGATACGCAGTATTTT. Residues: CASSETSGGTDTQYF.

The sample holds one count of this clone. V and J are TRBV28 and TRBJ2-5; D remains unclear. The CDR3 is 12 residues long. From germline, CDR1 is MDHEN and CDR2 SYDVKM. Trimming cost V 6 bases and J 4 bases, with 9 bases left between them. The CDR3 loop reads CASRSLGETQYF. CDR3 bases: TGTGCCAGCAGGAGCTTAGGAGAGACCCAGTACTTC.

The chain is built from TRBV10-2 and TRBJ1-4, with TRBD1 as a possible D gene (5 bases). The CDR3 runs to 13 residues. Germline CDR1 and CDR2: WSHSY and SAAADI. With 7 bases removed from V and 7 bases from J, the gap between germline ends came to 13 bases. CDR3 nucleotides: TGCGCCAGCATGCCCGGGCAGGGTGAAAAACTGTTTTTT. Its translation: CASMPGQGEKLFF.

V gene TRBV2 combines with J gene TRBJ1-6; D remains ambiguous. The CDR3 is 13 residues long. V was trimmed by 1 base and J by 7 bases, leaving 5 bases between them. CDR1 and CDR2 from the germline V gene are SNHLY and FYNNEI. The CDR3 DNA sequence: TGTGCCAGCAGTGAAGAAGTGAATTCACCCCTCCACTTT. Translated: CASSEEVNSPLHF.